The 15 T cell receptor beta chains below were found in one sample sequenced in a study of blood T cells in healthy people across ages. A J-beta primer mix and a sample-barcoded 5' primer were used in a second PCR of roughly 7 to 12 cycles. TCRdb re-called the 5' RACE reads with MiXCR, one entry per CDR3 protein. This table holds around 1,900,000 distinct CDR3 sequences, about two fifths found once. The sample consisted of blood. The origin of the receptors is a human donor in good health.

The chain recombines TRBV7-6 with TRBJ1-1, with 11 bases aligning to TRBD1. Germline V gene lookup returns CDR1 SGHVS and CDR2 FNYEAQ. This CDR3 is built from 13 residues. Losses at the gene ends were 5 bases for V and 11 bases for J; bases not matched to a gene: 7. The CDR3 bases are TGTGCCAGCAGCCTCGGACAGGGGGCAGCGGCTTTCTTT. Its translation: CASSLGQGAAAFF.

This chain uses TRBV28 with TRBJ2-6, with a possible D match to TRBD1 (5 bases). The CDR3 extends over 18 amino acids. The V and J ends lost 5 bases and 4 bases respectively, with 21 bases between them. From germline, CDR1 is MDHEN and CDR2 SYDVKM. The CDR3 DNA is TGTGCCAGCAGTGACGGACATCGTGGTCGTTTAGGGGCCAACGTCCTGACTTTC. Encoded protein: CASSDGHRGRLGANVLTF.

This clonotype was found a few times. V gene TRBV12-3 or TRBV12-4 combines with J gene TRBJ1-4, with 7 bases fitting TRBD1. V gave up 5 bases and J gave up 2 bases; unmatched junction bases: 5. CDR3 size: 15 residues. CDR3 sequence: CASSPRQGTNEKLFF. The CDR3 DNA sequence: TGTGCCAGCAGTCCCCGACAGGGCACTAATGAAAAACTGTTTTTT.

The chain has TRBV12-3 or TRBV12-4 and TRBJ2-1, with 8 bases lining up with TRBD1. The CDR3 extends over 14 amino acids. V lost 5 bases and J lost 10; bases outside the gene matches: 10. The CDR3 sequence is CASSRTGSGYEQFF. CDR3 coding DNA: TGTGCCAGCAGTAGGACAGGGAGCGGCTACGAGCAGTTCTTC.

In this sample, this clonotype turned up a few times. One junction end disagrees with the germline gene, perhaps due to a read error. V is TRBV6-2 or TRBV6-3 and J is TRBJ2-1; a possible D gene is TRBD2 (7 bases). Per germline, CDR1 MNHEY and CDR2 SVGEGT. CDR3 length: 13 amino acids. CDR3 sequence reads: CASNSGDYNEQFF. The CDR3 DNA reads as TGTGCCAGCAATTCAGGGGACTACAACGAGCAGTTCTTC.

V gene TRBV15 combines with J gene TRBJ1-2; D gene ambiguous. From germline, CDR1 is LNHNV and CDR2 YYDKDF (reference sequence). CDR3 length: 14 amino acids. V was pared by 0 bases and J by 3 bases, with 8 bases between. CDR3 nucleotide sequence: TGTGCCACCAGCAGAGATATGGTGGACTATGGCTACACCTTC. Amino acid sequence: CATSRDMVDYGYTF.

Points on this clonotype: An end of the junction does not agree with germline; a read error may underlie this. V usage is TRBV4-3 and J usage is TRBJ2-6; possible D gene TRBD1, 5 bases. The germline V gene encodes CDR1 LGHNA and CDR2 YSLEER. The CDR3 length is 17 residues. Here the CDR3 DNA reads TGCGCCAGCAGCCAAGCCCCCCTAAGCTCTGGGGCCGACGTCCTGACTTTC. Translated, it gives CASSQAPLSSGADVLTF.

The CDR3 loop is CASSHALDVNTEAFF. In nucleotides, the CDR3 is TGTGCCAGCAGCCATGCATTAGACGTGAACACTGAAGCTTTCTTT. This chain links TRBV4-2 with TRBJ1-1, with no clear D. V was trimmed by 3 bases and J by 0 bases, leaving 11 bases between them. Germline V lookup: CDR1 LGHNA, CDR2 YNFKEQ. The length of the CDR3 is 15 residues.

This rearrangement joins TRBV9 to TRBJ2-3, with 7 nucleotides matching TRBD1. From germline, CDR1 is SGDLS and CDR2 YYNGEE. The CDR3 length is 17 residues. V lost 4 bases and J lost 1; bases outside the gene matches: 12. The CDR3 sequence: CASSSIPRDSGTDTQYF. The CDR3, as DNA: TGTGCCAGCAGCTCTATTCCGAGGGACAGTGGCACAGATACGCAGTATTTT.

This clonotype turned up a few times. J is TRBJ1-1 and V is TRBV20-1; weak D call: TRBD1 (5 bases). CDR1 and CDR2 from the germline V gene are DFQATT and SNEGSKA (reference sequence). V was shortened by 3 bases and J by 1 base, with 6 bases between the two germline ends. The CDR3 loop spans 12 amino acids. CDR3 sequence: CSASDRNTEAFF. CDR3 sequence (DNA): TGCAGTGCTAGCGACAGGAACACTGAAGCTTTCTTT.

The rearrangement joins TRBV6-5 to TRBJ1-1; D perhaps matches TRBD1 (6 bases). Germline loops: CDR1 MNHEY, CDR2 SVGAGI. The CDR3 contains 14 residues. V was cut by 6 bases and J by 2 bases, with 13 bases left in between. The CDR3 here is CASRAPGQNTEAFF. Written as DNA, the CDR3 is TGTGCCAGCAGGGCGCCGGGACAAAACACTGAAGCTTTCTTT.

This clonotype was seen at least ten times. The genes are TRBV2 and TRBJ2-3; 9 nucleotides match TRBD2. Germline V CDR1 and CDR2: SNHLY, FYNNEI. The junction had 2 bases not matched to a gene; V was cut back by 6 bases and J by 1 base. The CDR3 runs 14 residues. Written as DNA, the CDR3 is TGTGCCAGCAGCCGGACTAGCGGCACAGATACGCAGTATTTT. It yields the protein CASSRTSGTDTQYF. Full variable domain (rest looked up from reference TRBV2 and TRBJ2-3): EPEVTQTPSHQVTQMGQEVILRCVPISNHLYFYWYRQILGQKVEFLVSFYNNEISEKSEIFDDQFSVERPDGSNFTLKIRSTKLEDSAMYFCASSRTSGTDTQYFGPGTRLTVL.

This clonotype turned up a few times. The chain couples TRBV20-1 to TRBJ2-1; D perhaps matches TRBD1 (5 bases). CDR3 size: 14 residues. In germline, CDR1 is DFQATT, CDR2 SNEGSKA (reference sequence). The V and J ends lost 4 bases and 7 bases respectively, with 17 bases between them. The CDR3 loop reads CSANAVGPGNEQFF. For the CDR3, the DNA is TGCAGTGCTAACGCGGTGGGGCCAGGGAATGAGCAGTTCTTC.

In its sample, this clonotype was seen many times. This chain uses TRBV7-3 with TRBJ2-7; no clear D. CDR1 SGHTA and CDR2 FQGTGA come from the germline V gene. There are 14 residues in the CDR3. V was cut by 5 bases and J by 3 bases, with 14 bases left in between. This chain's CDR3 is CASSGDIFLYEQYF. The CDR3 nucleotides are TGTGCCAGCAGCGGAGACATATTTCTCTACGAGCAGTACTTC. Complete variable domain (other parts from reference TRBV7-3 and TRBJ2-7): GAGVSQTPSNKVTEKGKYVELRCDPISGHTALYWYRQSLGQGPEFLIYFQGTGAADDSGLPNDRFFAVRPEGSVSTLKIQRTERGDSAVYLCASSGDIFLYEQYFGPGTRLTVT.

The genes are TRBV5-1 and TRBJ2-7; D is tentatively TRBD1 or TRBD2 (6 bases each). CDR3 length: 15 amino acids. Germline CDR1 SGHRS, CDR2 YFSETQ. Trimming took off 2 bases at V and 4 bases at J, with 16 bases between the two ends. The CDR3 nucleotides are TGCGCCAGCAGCTTTGAGGGGGGATCGGAGTACGAGCAGTACTTC. Amino acids: CASSFEGGSEYEQYF.